A single sample is the source of the 32 T cell receptor beta chains below, sequenced in a study of blood T cell repertoires in COVID-19. Measured with immunoSEQ multiplex PCR; TCRdb has only the in-frame clones, and not every one. The sample holds 97,000 or so clones, 79% seen once. Input material: peripheral blood. The receptors come from an elderly woman with active or convalescent COVID-19.

V is TRBV28 and J is TRBJ2-2; D might be TRBD1 (5 bases). CDR3 length: 16 amino acids. Trimming cost V 2 bases and J 5 bases, with 15 bases left between them. From germline, CDR1 is MDHEN and CDR2 SYDVKM. The CDR3 protein is CASSLSGTGGTGELFF. CDR3 nucleotide sequence: TGTGCCAGCAGTTTAAGTGGAACAGGTGGGACCGGGGAGCTGTTTTTT. The complete variable domain, with remaining parts taken from reference TRBV28 and TRBJ2-2, reads DVKVTQSSRYLVKRTGEKVFLECVQDMDHENMFWYRQDPGLGLRLIYFSYDVKMKEKGDIPEGYSVSREKKERFSLILESASTNQTSMYLCASSLSGTGGTGELFFGEGSRLTVL.

The genes are TRBV20-1 and TRBJ2-2; TRBD2 agrees at 13 bases. The ends lost 6 bases at V and 1 base at J; junction bases unmatched: 20. Germline V gene sequence: CDR1 DFQATT, CDR2 SNEGSKA (reference sequence). The CDR3 totals 21 residues. The chain's CDR3 is CSASRHTPGTSGTGNTGELFF. The CDR3 DNA follows: TGCAGTGCGAGTCGTCACACCCCGGGGACTAGCGGGACGGGGAACACCGGGGAGCTGTTTTTT.

There are a few counts of this clone. This chain links TRBV12-3 or TRBV12-4 with TRBJ2-2; D is undetermined. Trimming removed 7 bases at V and 8 bases at J, with 14 bases between. CDR3 length: 13 amino acids. CDR3 residues: CASTLFPLGELFF. CDR3 in DNA: TGTGCCAGCACTCTCTTTCCCCTTGGGGAGCTGTTTTTT.

This clone occurred a few times. The CDR3 region has the DNA TGTGCCAGCAGCTTTGGGCAGGGGGCATCGCGGGAGCAGTACTTC. Translated, it gives CASSFGQGASREQYF. This chain uses TRBV11-1 with TRBJ2-7, with 8 bases lining up with TRBD1. Germline assignment: CDR1 SGHAT and CDR2 FQDESV (reference sequence). This CDR3 spans 15 amino acids. V shed 3 bases, J shed 7 bases, and the junction held 11 bases outside the gene matches.

The chain combines TRBV21-1 with TRBJ1-1; TRBD1, the table's D call, lacks a check against the DNA. TRBV21-1 has pseudogene status. This CDR3 is built from 16 residues. In DNA form, the CDR3 reads TGTGCCAGCAACCTGGACAGGGAAAGGTGTAACACTGAAGCTTTCTTT. Translation gives CASNLDRERCNTEAFF.

V usage is TRBV7-2 and J usage is TRBJ2-1; 7 bases align to TRBD2. V gave up 5 bases and J gave up 0 bases; unmatched junction bases: 10. The CDR3 is made up of 17 amino acids. CDR1 and CDR2 (germline): SGHTA, FQGNSA. This CDR3 reads CASSPQETGGSYNEQFF. CDR3 DNA sequence: TGTGCCAGCAGCCCGCAGGAGACGGGGGGCTCCTACAATGAGCAGTTCTTC. Together with reference TRBV7-2 and TRBJ2-1, the CDR3 gives the full variable domain: GAGVSQSPSNKVTEKGKDVELRCDPISGHTALYWYRQSLGQGLEFLIYFQGNSAPDKSGLPSDRFSAERTGGSVSTLTIQRTQQEDSAVYLCASSPQETGGSYNEQFFGPGTRLTVL.

The rearrangement links TRBV4-3 to TRBJ2-1, with TRBD2 matching over 10 bases. CDR3 length: 16 residues. CDR1 is LGHNA and CDR2 is YSLEER in the germline V gene. Trimming removed 4 bases from V and 3 bases from J; junction bases left unmatched: 6. The CDR3 loop is CASSPRTSGFYNEQFF. The CDR3 DNA reads as TGCGCCAGCAGCCCAAGGACTAGCGGATTCTACAATGAGCAGTTCTTC.

The chain is built from TRBV18 and TRBJ2-3; TRBD1 agrees at 7 bases. CDR1 is KGHSH, CDR2 LQKENI, per germline. The trim removed 6 bases at V and 1 base at J, leaving 10 bases unmatched. This CDR3 is built from 16 residues. Here the CDR3 DNA reads TGTGCCAGCTCCCAAAGCGGACAGGATCGCACAGATACGCAGTATTTT. Residues: CASSQSGQDRTDTQYF.

Concerning this clone: One end of the junction varies from germline; a read error may be responsible. This chain joins TRBV5-1 and TRBJ2-5, with TRBD2 matching over 7 bases. The CDR3 consists of 14 residues. Germline V gene data show CDR1 as SGHRS and CDR2 as YFSETQ. The CDR3 here is CASSPAGGSETQYF. The CDR3, as DNA: TGTGCCAGCAGCCCCGCCGGGGGGTCAGAGACCCAGTACTTC. The complete variable domain, with remaining parts taken from reference TRBV5-1 and TRBJ2-5, reads KAGVTQTPRYLIKTRGQQVTLSCSPISGHRSVSWYQQTPGQGLQFLFEYFSETQRNKGNFPGRFSGRQFSNSRSEMNVSTLELGDSALYLCASSPAGGSETQYFGPGTRLLVL.

CDR3 in amino acids: CASSPGTRGNGEQYF. DNA of the CDR3: TGTGCCAGCAGCCCCGGGACTAGAGGTAATGGCGAGCAGTACTTC. J is TRBJ2-7 and V is TRBV7-3; 8 nucleotides line up with TRBD2. The CDR3 contains 15 residues. The V gene end was trimmed by 5 bases and the J gene end by 6 bases; junction bases not matched to a gene: 12. Germline V CDR1 and CDR2: SGHTA, FQGTGA.

This clone has just a few counts. The V call is TRBV7-8, the J call TRBJ2-7; the D is unclear. Germline lookup yields CDR1 SGHVS and CDR2 FQNEAQ. V lost 1 base to trimming and J lost 6 bases, with 13 bases between them. The length of the CDR3 is 14 residues. The CDR3 sequence is CASSLVSSRSEQYF. CDR3 in DNA: TGTGCCAGCAGCTTAGTAAGCTCAAGAAGCGAGCAGTACTTC.

The chain has TRBV28 and TRBJ2-5; 14 bases map to TRBD2. CDR1 MDHEN and CDR2 SYDVKM come from the germline V gene. The CDR3 totals 16 residues. Trimming took 5 bases from V and 4 from J; bases not matched to a gene: 6. For the CDR3, the DNA is TGTGCCAGCAGTGAAGGGGGGACTAGCGGGAGAGAGACCCAGTACTTC. It encodes CASSEGGTSGRETQYF. The full variable domain, in which reference TRBV28 and TRBJ2-5 provide the parts outside the CDR3, is DVKVTQSSRYLVKRTGEKVFLECVQDMDHENMFWYRQDPGLGLRLIYFSYDVKMKEKGDIPEGYSVSREKKERFSLILESASTNQTSMYLCASSEGGTSGRETQYFGPGTRLLVL.

This clone occurred once. The chain recombines TRBV6-1 with TRBJ1-2; 9 positions match TRBD1. V dropped 2 bases and J dropped 4; count of bases not matched to a gene: 5. From germline, CDR1 is MNHNS and CDR2 SASEGT. The CDR3 contains 15 residues. The CDR3 sequence is CASSERGQGVYGYTF. DNA of the CDR3: TGTGCCAGCAGTGAAAGGGGACAGGGTGTCTATGGCTACACCTTC.

This clone has only one observation. The J gene is TRBJ2-6, the V gene TRBV6-5; 7 bases match TRBD1. Trimming removed 6 bases from V and 3 bases from J; junction bases left unmatched: 5. Looked up from germline, CDR1 is MNHEY and CDR2 is SVGAGI. This CDR3 region has 15 residues. CDR3 nucleotides: TGTGCCAGCAGAAGACAGGGAGATGGGGCCAACGTCCTGACTTTC. Amino acid sequence: CASRRQGDGANVLTF.

This chain connects TRBV6-2 or TRBV6-3 to TRBJ2-1, with D possibly matching TRBD2 (5 bases). Germline CDR1 MNHEY, CDR2 SVGEGT. V was shortened by 0 bases and J by 4 bases, with 7 bases between the two germline ends. The CDR3 is made up of 14 amino acids. The CDR3 here is CASSYSDFYNEQFF. CDR3 DNA sequence: TGTGCCAGCAGTTACTCGGACTTTTACAATGAGCAGTTCTTC.

A few counts support this clone. The chain recombines TRBV10-1 with TRBJ2-1; possibly TRBD1 for D (5 bases). This CDR3 region has 13 residues. Trimming removed 4 bases from V and 7 bases from J, with 11 bases in between. Germline CDR1 is WNHNN and CDR2 is SYGVQD (reference sequence). CDR3 amino acids: CASSAGRANEQFF. The CDR3 DNA reads TGCGCCAGCAGTGCAGGCAGGGCGAATGAGCAGTTCTTC.

The chain combines TRBV24-1 with TRBJ1-5; D possibly corresponds to TRBD1 (5 bases). Germline-derived CDR1 and CDR2 are KGHDR and SFDVKD. The CDR3 has 13 amino acids. Trimming pared 7 bases from V and 3 bases from J, leaving 9 bases between. CDR3 nucleotides: TGTGCCACCAGACAAGGGGCCAATCAGCCCCAGCATTTT. Translating gives CATRQGANQPQHF.

The chain is built from TRBV18 and TRBJ1-2; TRBD1 matches 7 bases. The CDR3 is made up of 14 amino acids. CDR1 and CDR2 (germline): KGHSH, LQKENI. J lost 4 bases, V lost 6 bases, and 8 bases had no gene match. CDR3 sequence (DNA): TGTGCCAGCTCGCCTACAGGGGACAGCTATGGCTACACCTTC. Protein sequence: CASSPTGDSYGYTF. Supplemented by reference TRBV18 and TRBJ1-2, the full variable domain reads NAGVMQNPRHLVRRRGQEARLRCSPMKGHSHVYWYRQLPEEGLKFMVYLQKENIIDESGMPKERFSAEFPKEGPSILRIQQVVRGDSAAYFCASSPTGDSYGYTFGSGTRLTVV.

The CDR3 DNA follows: TGCGCCAGCAGTCCTGGACTAGCGGGAGACTACGAGCAGTACTTC. Amino acid sequence: CASSPGLAGDYEQYF. The chain links TRBV5-1 to TRBJ2-7; 13 bases align to TRBD2. This CDR3 contains 15 residues. Germline trimming cut 5 bases from V and 3 bases from J; bases unmatched to any gene: 5. The germline CDR1 and CDR2 sequences are SGHRS and YFSETQ. The variable domain in full, with the rest retrieved from reference TRBV5-1 and TRBJ2-7, is KAGVTQTPRYLIKTRGQQVTLSCSPISGHRSVSWYQQTPGQGLQFLFEYFSETQRNKGNFPGRFSGRQFSNSRSEMNVSTLELGDSALYLCASSPGLAGDYEQYFGPGTRLTVT.

The gene calls are TRBV15 and TRBJ1-2; TRBD1 agrees at 7 bases. Germline CDR1 is LNHNV and CDR2 is YYDKDF (reference sequence). The CDR3 spans 14 residues. V dropped 5 bases and J dropped 6; count of bases not matched to a gene: 9. The CDR3 DNA is TGTGCCACCAGCGAACAGGGGATAGTTAATGGCTACACCTTC. This gives the protein CATSEQGIVNGYTF.

This clone appeared once. The rearrangement uses TRBV7-3 and TRBJ2-3; 11 nucleotides line up with TRBD2. CDR1 and CDR2 from the germline V gene are SGHTA and FQGTGA. V dropped 1 base and J dropped 4; count of bases not matched to a gene: 7. This CDR3 has 17 amino acids. In DNA form, the CDR3 reads TGTGCCAGCAGCTTAATCCCACTAGCGGGAGACGCAGATACGCAGTATTTT. Amino acid sequence: CASSLIPLAGDADTQYF.

J is TRBJ2-1 and V is TRBV6-5; TRBD1 agrees at 10 bases. Trimming removed 2 bases from V and 9 bases from J; junction bases left unmatched: 7. The CDR3 is made up of 15 amino acids. Germline lookup yields CDR1 MNHEY and CDR2 SVGAGI. CDR3 DNA: TGTGCCAGCAGTTACACCGGGACAGGGGCCACTGAGCAGTTCTTC. Residues: CASSYTGTGATEQFF.

The chain has TRBV9 and TRBJ2-7; 11 positions match TRBD1. CDR1 is SGDLS, CDR2 YYNGEE, per germline. The CDR3 spans 15 residues. J was trimmed by 3 bases and V by 4 bases; bases with no gene match: 6. CDR3: CASSPRGTGGYEQYF. DNA of the CDR3: TGTGCCAGCAGCCCCCGCGGGACAGGGGGCTACGAGCAGTACTTC.

This clone was counted a few times. One end of the junction fails to match germline, which may point to a read error. This sequence joins TRBV5-1 and TRBJ2-3, with 7 positions matching TRBD2. The CDR3 runs 14 residues. CDR1 is SGHRS, CDR2 YFSETQ, per germline. The CDR3 DNA is TGTGCCAGCAGCCCGGGACTAAACACAGATACGCAGTATTTT. Encoded protein: CASSPGLNTDTQYF.

The V gene is TRBV2, the J gene TRBJ2-5, with D possibly being TRBD2 (6 bases). CDR1 and CDR2 from the germline V gene are SNHLY and FYNNEI. Trimming took off 6 bases at V and 2 bases at J, with 10 bases between the two ends. The CDR3 length is 13 residues. The DNA for the CDR3 is TGTGCCAGCAGGCGGGACCTTCAAGAGACCCAGTACTTC. This encodes CASRRDLQETQYF.

CDR3 DNA sequence: TGTGCCAGCAGCACTTATAGCAATCAGCCCCAGCATTTT. Protein product: CASSTYSNQPQHF. This chain links TRBV5-5 with TRBJ1-5; D not resolved. Germline V lookup: CDR1 SGHKS, CDR2 YYEKEE (reference sequence). The V end was cut by 4 bases, the J end by 0 bases, with 5 bases between. The CDR3 has 13 amino acids.

In DNA, the CDR3 is TGTGCCAGCAGCCCAGGACAGGGGAATTACGAGCAGTACTTC. It codes for CASSPGQGNYEQYF. This rearrangement joins TRBV9 to TRBJ2-7; 9 bases align to TRBD1. Germline V gene lookup returns CDR1 SGDLS and CDR2 YYNGEE. This CDR3 has 14 residues. After removal of 4 bases from V and 4 bases from J, the junction contained 6 bases not matched to a gene. Using reference TRBV9 and TRBJ2-7 for the parts outside the CDR3, the full variable domain is DSGVTQTPKHLITATGQRVTLRCSPRSGDLSVYWYQQSLDQGLQFLIQYYNGEERAKGNILERFSAQQFPDLHSELNLSSLELGDSALYFCASSPGQGNYEQYFGPGTRLTVT.

This chain uses TRBV18 with TRBJ2-7; 10 positions agree with TRBD2. Germline CDR1 and CDR2: KGHSH and LQKENI. The J segment lost 3 bases and the V segment lost 2 bases, leaving 4 bases of the junction unmatched. The CDR3 spans 15 residues. This CDR3 is CASSPKASGSYEQYF. DNA for the CDR3: TGTGCCAGCTCACCAAAGGCTAGCGGGAGCTACGAGCAGTACTTC.

There are a few counts of this clone. J is TRBJ1-4 and V is TRBV11-2, with TRBD1 identical over 8 bases. The CDR3 extends over 16 amino acids. Trimming cost V 5 bases and J 4 bases; bases outside gene matches: 9. Germline lookup yields CDR1 SGHAT and CDR2 FQNNGV. The CDR3 is CASSQGAGGYNEKLFF. CDR3 sequence (DNA): TGTGCCAGCAGCCAGGGGGCAGGGGGTTATAATGAAAAACTGTTTTTT.

This clone was counted only a few times. This chain joins TRBV4-1 and TRBJ1-3; D gene ambiguous. The CDR3 has 17 residues. Between the trimmed V and J ends, which lost 1 base and 0 bases, there was a span of 13 bases. Germline-derived CDR1 and CDR2 are MGHRA and YSYEKL. The CDR3 loop is CASSQGKGGVSGNTIYF. In DNA form, the CDR3 reads TGCGCCAGCAGCCAAGGAAAAGGCGGCGTCTCTGGAAACACCATATATTTT.

V usage is TRBV9 and J usage is TRBJ1-1; D remains ambiguous. V was clipped by 6 bases and J by 2 bases, with 17 bases between them. The V gene's germline CDR1 is SGDLS and CDR2 YYNGEE. The CDR3 runs to 15 residues. The CDR3 nucleotides are TGTGCCAGCAACCCGGGATCTTTCGCAAACACTGAAGCTTTCTTT. Translating gives CASNPGSFANTEAFF.

This chain connects TRBV19 to TRBJ1-3, with TRBD1 as a possible D gene (5 bases). The germline V and J ends were trimmed by 7 bases and 0 bases, with 13 bases remaining between them. The germline V gene has CDR1 LNHDA and CDR2 SQIVND (reference sequence). The CDR3 sequence is 15 residues long. Written as DNA, the CDR3 is TGTGCCAGTAATTCGCAGCAGGGCTCTGGAAACACCATATATTTT. As protein: CASNSQQGSGNTIYF.